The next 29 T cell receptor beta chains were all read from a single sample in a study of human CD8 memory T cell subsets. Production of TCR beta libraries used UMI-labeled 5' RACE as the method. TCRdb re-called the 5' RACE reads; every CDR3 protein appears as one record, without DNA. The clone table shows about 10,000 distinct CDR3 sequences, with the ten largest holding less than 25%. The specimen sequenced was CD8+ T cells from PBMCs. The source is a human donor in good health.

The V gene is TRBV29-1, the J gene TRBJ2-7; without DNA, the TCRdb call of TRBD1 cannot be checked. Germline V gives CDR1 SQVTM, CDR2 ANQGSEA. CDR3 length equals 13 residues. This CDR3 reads CSVAGTGEYEQYF.

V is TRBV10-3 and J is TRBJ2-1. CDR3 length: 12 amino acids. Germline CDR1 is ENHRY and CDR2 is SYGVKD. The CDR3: CAIKDSLNEQFF.

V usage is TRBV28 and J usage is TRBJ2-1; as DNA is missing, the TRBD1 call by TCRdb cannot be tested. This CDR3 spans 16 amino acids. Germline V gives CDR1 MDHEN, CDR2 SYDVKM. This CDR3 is CASSPRRTGGEGEQFF.

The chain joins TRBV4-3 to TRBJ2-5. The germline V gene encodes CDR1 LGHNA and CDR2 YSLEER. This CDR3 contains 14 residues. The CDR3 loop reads CASSQDISAETQYF.

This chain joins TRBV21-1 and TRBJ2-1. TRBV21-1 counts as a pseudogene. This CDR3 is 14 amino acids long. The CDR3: CASSKPDNYNEQFF.

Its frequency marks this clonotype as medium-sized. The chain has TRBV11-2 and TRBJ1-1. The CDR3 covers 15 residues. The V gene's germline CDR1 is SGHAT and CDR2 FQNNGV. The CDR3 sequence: CASSLSEGLHTEAFF.

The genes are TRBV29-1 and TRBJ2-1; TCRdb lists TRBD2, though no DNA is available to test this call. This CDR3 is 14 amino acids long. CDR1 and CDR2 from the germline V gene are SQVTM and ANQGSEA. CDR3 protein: CSVEDGLAANEQFF.

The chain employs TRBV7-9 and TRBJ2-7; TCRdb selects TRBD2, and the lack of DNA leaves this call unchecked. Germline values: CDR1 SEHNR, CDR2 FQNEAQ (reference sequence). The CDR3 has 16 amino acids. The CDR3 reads CASSPSTRSSSYEQYF.

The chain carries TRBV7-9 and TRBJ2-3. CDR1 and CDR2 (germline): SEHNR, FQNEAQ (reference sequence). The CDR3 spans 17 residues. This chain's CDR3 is CASSFSLGLNPTDTQYF.

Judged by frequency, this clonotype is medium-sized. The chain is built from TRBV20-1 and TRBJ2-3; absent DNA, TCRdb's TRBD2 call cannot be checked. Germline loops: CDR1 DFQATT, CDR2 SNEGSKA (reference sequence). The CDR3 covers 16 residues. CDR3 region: CSARDSRTSGTDTQYF.

CDR3 protein: CASSFERGGADTQYF. This chain joins TRBV7-8 and TRBJ2-3; as DNA is missing, the TRBD2 call by TCRdb cannot be tested. CDR1 and CDR2 from the germline V gene are SGHVS and FQNEAQ. This CDR3 is built from 15 residues.

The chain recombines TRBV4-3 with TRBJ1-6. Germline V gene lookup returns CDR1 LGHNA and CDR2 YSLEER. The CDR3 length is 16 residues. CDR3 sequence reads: CASSQGRGSHNSPLHF.

The CDR3 reads CASSFGKSYEQYF. This rearrangement joins TRBV12-3 or TRBV12-4 to TRBJ2-7. This CDR3 region has 13 residues.

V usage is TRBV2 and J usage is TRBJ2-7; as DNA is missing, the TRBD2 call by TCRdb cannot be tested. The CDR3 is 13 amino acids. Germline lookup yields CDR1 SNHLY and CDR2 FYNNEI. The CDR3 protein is CASSESTRREQYF.

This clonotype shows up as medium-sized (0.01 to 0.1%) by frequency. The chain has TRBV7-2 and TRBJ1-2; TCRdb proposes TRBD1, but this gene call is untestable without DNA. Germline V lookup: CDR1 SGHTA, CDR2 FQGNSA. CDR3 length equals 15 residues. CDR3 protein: CASSPDRSASYGYTF.

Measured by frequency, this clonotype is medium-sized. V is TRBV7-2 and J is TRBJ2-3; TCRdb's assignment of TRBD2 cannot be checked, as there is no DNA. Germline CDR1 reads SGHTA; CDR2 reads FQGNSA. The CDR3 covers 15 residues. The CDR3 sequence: CASSLVAGGPDTQYF.

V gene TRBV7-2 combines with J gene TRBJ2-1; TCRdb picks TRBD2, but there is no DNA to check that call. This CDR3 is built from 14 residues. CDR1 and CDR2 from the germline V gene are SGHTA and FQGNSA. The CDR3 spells CASSPGIRNYEQFF. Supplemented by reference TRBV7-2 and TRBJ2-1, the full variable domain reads GAGVSQSPSNKVTEKGKDVELRCDPISGHTALYWYRQSLGQGLEFLIYFQGNSAPDKSGLPSDRFSAERTGGSVSTLTIQRTQQEDSAVYLCASSPGIRNYEQFFGPGTRLTVL.

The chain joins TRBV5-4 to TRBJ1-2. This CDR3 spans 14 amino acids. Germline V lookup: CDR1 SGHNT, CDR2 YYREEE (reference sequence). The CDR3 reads CASSLVGANYGYTF.

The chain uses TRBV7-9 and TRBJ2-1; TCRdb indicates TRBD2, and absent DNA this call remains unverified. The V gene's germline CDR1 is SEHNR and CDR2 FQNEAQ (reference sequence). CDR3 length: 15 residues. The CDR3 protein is CASSWTIPSYNEQFF.

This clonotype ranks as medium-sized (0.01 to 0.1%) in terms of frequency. The CDR3 is CASSDSGGTAPSRFSTDTQYF. V and J are TRBV6-4 and TRBJ2-3; the TRBD2 assignment by TCRdb is unverifiable without DNA. Germline CDR1 is MRHNA and CDR2 is SNTAGT. The CDR3 extends over 21 amino acids.

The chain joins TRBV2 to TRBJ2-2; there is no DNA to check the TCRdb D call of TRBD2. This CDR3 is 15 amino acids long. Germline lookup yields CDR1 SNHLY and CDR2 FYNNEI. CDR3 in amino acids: CASGWEGMDTGELFF.

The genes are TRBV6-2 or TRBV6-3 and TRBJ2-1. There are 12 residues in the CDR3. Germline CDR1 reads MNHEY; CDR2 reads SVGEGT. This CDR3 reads CASSYSRWEQFF.

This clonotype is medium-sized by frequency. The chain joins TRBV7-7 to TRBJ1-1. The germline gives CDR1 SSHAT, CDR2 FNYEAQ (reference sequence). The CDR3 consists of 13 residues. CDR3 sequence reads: CASSSALDAEAFF. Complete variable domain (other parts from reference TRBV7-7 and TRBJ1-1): GAGVSQSPRYKVTKRGQDVTLRCDPISSHATLYWYQQALGQGPEFLTYFNYEAQPDKSGLPSDRFSAERPEGSISTLTIQRTEQRDSAMYRCASSSALDAEAFFGQGTRLTVV.

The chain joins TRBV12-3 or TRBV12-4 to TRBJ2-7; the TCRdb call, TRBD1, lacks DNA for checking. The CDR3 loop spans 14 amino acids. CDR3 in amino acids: CASSLEGTGDEQYF.

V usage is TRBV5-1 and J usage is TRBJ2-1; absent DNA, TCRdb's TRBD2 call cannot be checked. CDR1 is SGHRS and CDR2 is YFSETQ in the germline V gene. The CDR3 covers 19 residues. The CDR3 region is CASSTTGGLAPSSNNEQFF.

The CDR3 sequence: CASSFPGAPKGDTQYF. The V and J genes are TRBV7-2 and TRBJ2-3; TCRdb designates TRBD1, a call that cannot be tested without DNA. Germline V gives CDR1 SGHTA, CDR2 FQGNSA. The CDR3 is 16 residues long.

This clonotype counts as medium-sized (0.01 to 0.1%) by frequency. The CDR3 sequence: CSVEDGGGASTFF. The chain combines TRBV29-1 with TRBJ1-1; TCRdb returns TRBD1, unconfirmable since there is no DNA. Germline CDR1 SQVTM, CDR2 ANQGSEA. There are 13 residues in the CDR3.

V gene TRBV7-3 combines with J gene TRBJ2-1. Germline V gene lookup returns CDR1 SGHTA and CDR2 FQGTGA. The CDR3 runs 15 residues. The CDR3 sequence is CASSLLQSSYNEQFF.

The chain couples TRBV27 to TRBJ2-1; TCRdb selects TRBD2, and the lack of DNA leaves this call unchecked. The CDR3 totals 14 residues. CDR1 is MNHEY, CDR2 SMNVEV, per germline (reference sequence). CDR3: CASTRRGGFNEQFF.